The 6 T cell receptor beta chains presented below share a single source sample, sequenced in a study of T-cell reconstitution after alpha-beta-depleted transplantation in children. Library preparation (for TCRbeta) was performed with unique molecular identifiers. TCRdb analysed the PCR reads with MiXCR anew, one entry per CDR3 protein. The sample lists approximately 500,000 distinct CDR3 sequences, roughly 30% occurring once. The specimen comprised PBMCs, sampled before TCRalphabeta/CD19-depleted stem cell transplant. Receptors were obtained from a boy less than two years old with Wiskott-Aldrich syndrome, due to receive a stem cell transplant.

The chain is built from TRBV20-1 and TRBJ2-7; D uncertain. Deletions cut 6 bases from V and 2 bases from J, with 14 bases between. This CDR3 contains 13 residues. CDR1 and CDR2 from the germline V gene are DFQATT and SNEGSKA (reference sequence). CDR3 in DNA: TGCAGTGCGGCCAAGCTTAGACCCTACGAGCAGTACTTC. Its translation is CSAAKLRPYEQYF.

This clonotype was seen a few times. V and J are TRBV3-1 and TRBJ1-4; D gene ambiguous. V dropped 2 bases and J dropped 6 bases, with 7 bases sitting between them. The V gene's germline CDR1 is LGHDT and CDR2 YNNKEL (reference sequence). This CDR3 comprises 13 residues. CDR3 region: CASSQSLYEKLFF. The CDR3 region has the DNA TGTGCCAGCAGCCAATCCCTGTATGAAAAACTGTTTTTT.

V is TRBV7-2 and J is TRBJ2-2; 8 bases are shared with TRBD2. CDR1 and CDR2 (germline): SGHTA, FQGNSA. This CDR3 comprises 16 residues. V trimming: 1 base; J trimming: 4 bases; junction bases outside the gene matches: 5. The CDR3 reads CASSLGSGSGTGELFF. The CDR3 DNA is TGTGCCAGCAGCTTAGGAAGCGGGAGTGGCACCGGGGAGCTGTTTTTT.

This clonotype was observed a handful of times. The chain uses TRBV20-1 and TRBJ2-4; D gene uncertain. The germline V gene encodes CDR1 DFQATT and CDR2 SNEGSKA (reference sequence). The CDR3 is made up of 13 amino acids. V lost 2 bases and J lost 4, with 9 bases in between. The CDR3 DNA reads as TGCAGTGCTAGACGGCCGCCGAAAAACATTCAGTACTTC. Translated: CSARRPPKNIQYF.

About this clonotype itself: Since the CDR3 does not end with the conserved phenylalanine or tryptophan, this likely comes from a read error. This chain uses TRBV4-1 with TRBJ2-1; D is perhaps TRBD1 (5 bases). This CDR3 has 17 residues. Trimming left V 0 bases short and J 2 bases short, with 14 bases between. Per the germline V gene, CDR1 is MGHRA and CDR2 is YSYEKL. The CDR3 DNA reads TGCGCCAGCAGCCAAGAAGGAACAAGGGGTACCTACAATGAGCAGTTCTCC. It is translated as CASSQEGTRGTYNEQFS.

The chain recombines TRBV27 with TRBJ2-2, with 12 positions matching TRBD2. Germline V gives CDR1 MNHEY, CDR2 SMNVEV (reference sequence). With V trimmed by 6 bases and J by 3 bases, 5 bases remained unmatched. This CDR3 has 16 amino acids. CDR3 loop: CASRGLAGWDTGELFF. The CDR3 nucleotides read TGTGCCAGCAGGGGACTAGCGGGTTGGGACACCGGGGAGCTGTTTTTT.